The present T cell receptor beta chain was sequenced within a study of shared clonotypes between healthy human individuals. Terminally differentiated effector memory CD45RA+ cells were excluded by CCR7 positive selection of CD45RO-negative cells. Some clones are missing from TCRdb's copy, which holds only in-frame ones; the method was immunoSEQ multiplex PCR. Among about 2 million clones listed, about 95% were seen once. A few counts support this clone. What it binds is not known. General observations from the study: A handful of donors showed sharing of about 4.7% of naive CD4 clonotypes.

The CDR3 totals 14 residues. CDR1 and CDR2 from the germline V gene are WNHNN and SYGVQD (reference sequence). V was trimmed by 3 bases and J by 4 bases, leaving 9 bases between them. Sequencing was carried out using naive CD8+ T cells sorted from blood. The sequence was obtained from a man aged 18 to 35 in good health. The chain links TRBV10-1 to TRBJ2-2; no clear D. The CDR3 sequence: CASSDPSSTGELFF. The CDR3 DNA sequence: TGCGCCAGCAGTGACCCCAGTTCCACCGGGGAGCTGTTTTTT.